These T cell receptor beta chains were read from a single sample in a study of sequential checkpoint blockade in melanoma. Only in-frame clones appear in the TCRdb table, and some are missing; sequencing was by immunoSEQ multiplex PCR. This sample carries about 18,000 clones, about 69% of them seen once, and the ten largest clones take 4.8%. Sequencing was performed on tumor tissue (inferred from file names), taken from a patient given nivolumab and ipilimumab in sequence. These receptors all come from a human donor with melanoma. Each CDR3 is given with its conserved first and last residue. D genes are given only for firm matches. Some rows have no size entry. The others give once, few or many, or a class for an expanded clone.

clone size | J gene | D gene | V gene | CDR3 protein | CDR3 DNA
. | TRBJ2-2 | . | TRBV7-7 | CASSLNRITNTGELFF | TGTGCCAGCAGTCTCAATCGGATTACGAACACCGGGGAGCTGTTTTTT
. | TRBJ2-1 | TRBD2 | TRBV11-3 | CASSQVAGGVYNEQFF | TGTGCCAGCAGCCAAGTAGCGGGGGGGGTCTACAATGAGCAGTTCTTC
. | TRBJ2-7 | . | TRBV30 | CAWSVGQGASYF | .
. | TRBJ1-6 | . | TRBV11-3 | CASSRGREYNSPLHF | TGTGCCAGCAGCCGAGGACGGGAATATAATTCACCCCTCCACTTT
. | TRBJ1-6 | . | TRBV2 | CATIQGSSYNSPLHF | TGTGCCACGATACAGGGTAGCTCCTATAATTCACCCCTCCACTTT
few | TRBJ2-7 | . | TRBV6-4 | CASSSPGAQQYF | TGTGCCAGCAGTTCCCCGGGGGCCCAACAGTACTTC
. | TRBJ1-1 | TRBD1 | TRBV6-8 | CAIRGRVNTEAFF | TGTGCCATCAGGGGGCGAGTGAACACTGAAGCTTTCTTT
. | TRBJ2-1 | TRBD1 | TRBV25-1 | CASSEFGTVGQQFF | TGTGCCAGCAGTGAATTTGGGACAGTCGGACAGCAGTTCTTC
. | TRBJ2-3 | . | TRBV11-3 | CASSLRAGYADTQYF | TGTGCCAGCAGCTTAAGGGCAGGGTATGCAGATACGCAGTATTTT
. | TRBJ1-1 | . | TRBV29-1 | CSVERGDTEAFF | TGCAGCGTTGAGCGGGGGGACACTGAAGCTTTCTTT
. | TRBJ2-1 | TRBD2 | TRBV29-1 | CSVEVVGGLYEQFF | TGCAGCGTTGAAGTAGTGGGAGGGTTGTATGAGCAGTTCTTC
. | TRBJ1-2 | . | TRBV15 | CATSRDQSLNYGYTF | TGTGCCACCAGCAGAGATCAGAGCTTAAACTATGGCTACACCTTC
. | TRBJ2-1 | TRBD2 | TRBV15 | CASSYLLAGRNEQFF | TGTGCCAGCAGCTACTTACTAGCGGGGCGCAATGAGCAGTTCTTC
. | TRBJ2-5 | TRBD2 | TRBV6-4 | CASSDPLGGAGETQYF | TGTGCCAGCAGTGACCCCCTCGGGGGGGCTGGGGAGACCCAGTACTTC
. | TRBJ1-1 | . | TRBV28 | CASSFTGTGNTEAFF | TGTGCCAGCAGTTTCACAGGGACGGGTAACACTGAAGCTTTCTTT
. | TRBJ1-2 | . | TRBV28 | CASTRTAYGYTF | TGTGCCAGCACTCGGACTGCCTATGGCTACACCTTC
. | TRBJ1-5 | TRBD1 | TRBV6-8 | CASSYRTWTGLGNQPQHF | TGTGCCAGCAGTTACCGAACTTGGACAGGGCTGGGCAATCAGCCCCAGCATTTT
. | TRBJ2-7 | TRBD2 | TRBV19 | CASSRVAGSYEQYF | TGTGCCAGTAGTAGGGTAGCGGGCTCCTACGAGCAGTACTTC
. | TRBJ2-7 | TRBD1 | TRBV18 | CASSQGAQDYEQYF | TGTGCCAGCTCCCAGGGGGCGCAGGACTACGAGCAGTACTTC
medium-sized | TRBJ1-6 | . | TRBV7-6 | CASSFWTSANSPLHF | TGTGCCAGCAGCTTCTGGACGTCCGCAAATTCACCCCTCCACTTT
once | TRBJ2-3 | . | TRBV7-7 | CASSLGLVHGDTQYF | TGTGCCAGCAGCTTAGGACTAGTACACGGCGATACGCAGTATTTT
. | TRBJ1-2 | . | TRBV30 | CAWSVLRGTNYGYTF | TGTGCCTGGAGTGTACTTCGGGGTACTAACTATGGCTACACCTTC
. | TRBJ2-1 | TRBD2 | TRBV28 | CASRLAGGPYNEQFF | TGTGCCAGCAGGTTAGCGGGAGGGCCCTACAATGAGCAGTTCTTC
. | TRBJ1-3 | TRBD1 | TRBV11-3 | CASSRPGGNPGNTIYF | TGTGCCAGCAGCAGACCAGGGGGTAATCCTGGAAACACCATATATTTT
. | TRBJ2-3 | TRBD2 | TRBV2 | CASSLLAGTDTQYF | TGTGCCAGCAGCCTACTAGCGGGCACAGATACGCAGTATTTT
. | TRBJ2-3 | TRBD2 | TRBV5-1 | CASSYIAGGSTDTQYF | TGCGCCAGCAGCTACATAGCGGGAGGGAGCACAGATACGCAGTATTTT
few | TRBJ2-3 | TRBD1 | TRBV5-1 | CASSSRDRVVGDTQYF | TGCGCCAGCAGCTCCCGGGACAGGGTGGTTGGGGATACGCAGTATTTT
. | TRBJ2-7 | TRBD2 | TRBV19 | CASSIGSGTTEQYF | TGTGCCAGTAGTATAGGTAGCGGGACGACCGAGCAGTACTTC
few | TRBJ2-7 | . | TRBV29-1 | CSVYLQTGYEQYF | TGCAGCGTTTACCTTCAGACTGGGTACGAGCAGTACTTC
. | TRBJ2-2 | . | TRBV18 | CASSPRRTNTGELFF | TGTGCCAGCTCACCACGTCGTACGAACACCGGGGAGCTGTTTTTT
. | TRBJ2-1 | TRBD2 | TRBV14 | CASSRLAGSYNEQFF | TGTGCCAGCAGCCGATTAGCGGGCTCCTACAATGAGCAGTTCTTC
. | TRBJ1-5 | . | TRBV7-5 | CASSYSITGGVDQPQHF | TGTGCCAGCAGCTACTCAATTACAGGGGGTGTAGACCAGCCCCAGCATTTT
. | TRBJ2-7 | TRBD1 | TRBV30 | CAFYRGRAYEQYF | TGTGCCTTCTACAGGGGGCGGGCCTACGAGCAGTACTTC
. | TRBJ2-1 | . | TRBV10-2 | CASTPGTRYNEQFF | TGCGCCAGCACCCCCGGTACACGCTACAATGAGCAGTTCTTC
. | TRBJ2-2 | . | TRBV23-1 | CASSFAGGANTGELFF | TGCGCCAGCAGTTTCGCAGGAGGGGCGAACACCGGGGAGCTGTTTTTT
. | TRBJ1-2 | TRBD1 | TRBV23-1 | CASSWDRVGGYGYTF | TGCGCCAGCAGTTGGGACAGGGTGGGAGGCTATGGCTACACCTTC
many | TRBJ2-1 | TRBD2 | TRBV11-3 | CASSLELAIYEQFF | TGTGCCAGCAGCTTGGAACTAGCGATTTATGAGCAGTTCTTC
. | TRBJ2-2 | TRBD1 | TRBV11-3 | CASSLGTGFAGELFF | TGTGCCAGCAGCTTAGGGACAGGGTTTGCCGGGGAGCTGTTTTTT
. | TRBJ2-1 | TRBD1 | TRBV6-7 | CASAENRGSYNEQFF | TGTGCCAGCGCTGAGAACAGGGGTTCCTACAATGAGCAGTTCTTC
. | TRBJ1-1 | TRBD1 | TRBV28 | CASNLDRGGTEAFF | TGTGCCAGCAATCTCGACAGGGGAGGGACTGAAGCTTTCTTT
. | TRBJ2-6 | . | TRBV5-1 | CASSLDWAGANVLTF | TGCGCCAGCAGCTTGGATTGGGCTGGGGCCAACGTCCTGACTTTC
. | TRBJ2-7 | . | TRBV5-1 | CASSLTVLSSYEQYF | TGCGCCAGCAGCTTGACGGTCCTGAGCTCCTACGAGCAGTACTTC
. | TRBJ2-7 | TRBD2 | TRBV2 | CASSVDGGGSHEQYF | TGTGCCAGCAGCGTAGATGGGGGAGGGTCCCACGAGCAGTACTTC
. | TRBJ1-5 | . | TRBV9 | CASSVRDRNQPQHF | TGTGCCAGCAGTGTAAGGGACCGAAATCAGCCCCAGCATTTT
. | TRBJ2-7 | TRBD1 | TRBV19 | CASSWGTGGDEQYF | TGTGCCAGTAGTTGGGGGACAGGGGGCGACGAGCAGTACTTC
. | TRBJ1-1 | . | TRBV5-1 | CASSQGDKSTEAFF | TGCGCCAGCAGCCAAGGTGACAAGTCCACTGAAGCTTTCTTT
. | TRBJ1-2 | . | TRBV27 | CASIDGAWGYTF | TGTGCCAGCATCGACGGGGCTTGGGGCTACACCTTC
. | TRBJ1-1 | . | TRBV11-3 | CASSTWGGNWNTEAFF | TGTGCCAGCAGCACCTGGGGGGGAAACTGGAACACTGAAGCTTTCTTT
. | TRBJ1-2 | . | TRBV30 | CAWSVRGEAGYTF | TGTGCCTGGAGTGTACGGGGCGAGGCTGGCTACACCTTC
. | TRBJ2-2 | TRBD2 | TRBV6-8 | CASKISGGAGSTGELFF | TGTGCCAGCAAGATTAGCGGGGGGGCCGGTTCAACCGGGGAGCTGTTTTTT
once | TRBJ1-4 | . | TRBV6-8 | CASSYPGSDSEKLFF | TGTGCCAGCAGTTACCCAGGCTCGGACAGTGAAAAACTGTTTTTT
. | TRBJ2-3 | . | TRBV18 | CASSPLGDPRDITDTQYF | TGTGCCAGCTCACCATTGGGGGACCCCCGAGACATCACAGATACGCAGTATTTT
once | TRBJ2-3 | . | TRBV30 | CAWSVHPYYTDTQYF | TGTGCCTGGAGTGTACACCCCTACTACACAGATACGCAGTATTTT
. | TRBJ2-2 | TRBD2 | TRBV19 | CASTVAGAWNTGELFF | TGTGCCAGTACGGTAGCGGGAGCATGGAACACCGGGGAGCTGTTTTTT
few | TRBJ1-4 | . | TRBV5-4 | CASSFGQNEKLFF | TGTGCCAGCAGCTTTGGACAGAATGAAAAACTGTTTTTT